This entry concerns a single T cell receptor (beta chain). What it binds is unknown. The data were obtained in a study of ipilimumab plus nivolumab after autologous stem cell transplantation. Background on the study: Median doses per patient: roughly five ipilimumab, under ten nivolumab.

Study-wide results and limits: Per the authors, repertoire, Treg and microbiota data justify further study.

The assay was immunoSEQ multiplex PCR, and TCRdb's table has in-frame clones only and misses some. Among 43,000 or so clones, about 88% were seen once, and the ten largest hold approximately 0.87%. V was cut by 6 bases and J by 0 bases, with 12 bases left in between. This CDR3 spans 14 amino acids. CDR1 is SGHTA and CDR2 is FQGNSA in the germline V gene. The rearrangement joins TRBV7-2 to TRBJ2-7; D unclear. The specimen was PBMCs, collected in a trial of ipilimumab plus nivolumab as post-transplant consolidation. The receptor was isolated from a male donor with multiple myeloma. For the CDR3, the DNA is TGTGCCAGCAGGTTGGGCGGAAACTCCTACGAGCAGTACTTC. It yields the protein CASRLGGNSYEQYF.